The rows below give T cell receptor beta chains drawn from one sample of a study of T cells after yellow fever vaccination. TCRdb used MiXCR to reprocess the 5' RACE reads, holding one entry per CDR3 protein. The sample yields some 560,000 distinct CDR3 sequences, about a sixth seen once. This sample comprised PBMCs, obtained about 5 days after the first yellow fever vaccination. These receptor sequences come from a young man who received the YFV17D yellow fever vaccine. Each CDR3 is given with its conserved first and last residue. The D gene is left open where the match is weak. Size values are once, few and many counts, or a class for expanded clones, and some rows have none.

CDR3	DNA	size	V	J	D
CATSVRADQPQHF	TGTGCCACCAGTGTAAGGGCAGATCAGCCCCAGCATTTT	few	TRBV24-1	TRBJ1-5	-
CAISESPAGETQYF	TGTGCCATCAGTGAGTCTCCAGCAGGGGAGACCCAGTACTTC	-	TRBV10-3	TRBJ2-5	-
CAWSSYNSPLHF	TGTGCCTGGAGCTCCTATAATTCACCCCTCCACTTT	-	TRBV30	TRBJ1-6	-
CASSYSTGKLAEAFF	TGTGCCAGCAGTTACTCGACAGGGAAACTGGCTGAAGCTTTCTTT	few	TRBV6-5	TRBJ1-1	TRBD1
CASSSGLAGAPYQETQYF	TGTGCCAGCAGTTCAGGACTAGCGGGGGCCCCCTACCAAGAGACCCAGTACTTC	-	TRBV6-5	TRBJ2-5	TRBD2
CSVEYGARYEQYF	TGCAGCGTTGAATACGGGGCGAGGTACGAGCAGTACTTC	-	TRBV29-1	TRBJ2-7	-
CASSLRTGTHTGELFF	TGTGCCAGCAGTCTACGAACCGGGACCCACACCGGGGAGCTGTTTTTT	-	TRBV12-3/TRBV12-4	TRBJ2-2	-
CASRRQGPPYNEQFF	TGTGCCAGCAGACGACAGGGTCCCCCCTACAATGAGCAGTTCTTC	-	TRBV28	TRBJ2-1	TRBD1
CASRRDSPDTQYF	TGTGCCAGCAGGAGAGACAGCCCAGATACGCAGTATTTT	-	TRBV28	TRBJ2-3	-
CASSYGQYDGYTF	TGTGCCAGCAGTTACGGACAGTATGATGGCTACACCTTC	few	TRBV6-5	TRBJ1-2	-
CASSIIPDRMGYTF	TGTGCCAGTAGTATTATCCCGGACAGGATGGGCTACACCTTC	-	TRBV19	TRBJ1-2	TRBD1
CASRWTAQSGSLHF	TGTGCCAGCAGGTGGACAGCCCAATCGGGTTCCCTCCACTTT	-	TRBV12-3/TRBV12-4	TRBJ1-6	-
CASSLGPGGPDTQYF	TGCGCCAGCAGCTTGGGGCCAGGTGGTCCAGATACGCAGTATTTT	-	TRBV5-1	TRBJ2-3	-